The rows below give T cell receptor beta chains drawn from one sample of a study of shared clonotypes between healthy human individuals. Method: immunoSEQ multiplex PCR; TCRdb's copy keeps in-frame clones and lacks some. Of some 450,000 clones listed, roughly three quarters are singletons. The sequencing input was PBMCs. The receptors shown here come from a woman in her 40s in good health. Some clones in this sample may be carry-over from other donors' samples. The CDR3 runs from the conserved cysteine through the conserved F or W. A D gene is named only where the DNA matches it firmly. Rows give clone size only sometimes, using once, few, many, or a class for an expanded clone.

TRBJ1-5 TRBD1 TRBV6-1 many CAIGQGAAQPQHF TGTGCCATAGGACAGGGGGCCGCTCAGCCCCAGCATTTT
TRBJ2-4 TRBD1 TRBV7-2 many CASSLPWDRGPIQYF TGTGCCAGCAGCTTACCCTGGGACAGGGGACCCATTCAGTACTTC
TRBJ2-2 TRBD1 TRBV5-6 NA CASSQTTGTYTGELFF TGTGCCAGCAGCCAGACGACAGGGACCTACACCGGGGAGCTGTTTTTT
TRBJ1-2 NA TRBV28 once CASSLGNNYGYTF TGTGCCAGCAGTTTGGGCAATAACTATGGCTACACCTTC
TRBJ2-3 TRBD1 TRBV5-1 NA CASSWTGFPDTQYF TGCGCCAGCAGCTGGACAGGGTTCCCAGATACGCAGTATTTT
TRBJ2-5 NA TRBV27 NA CASSLRGALQETQYF TGTGCCAGCAGTTTAAGGGGGGCCTTACAAGAGACCCAGTACTTC
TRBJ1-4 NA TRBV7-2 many CASSLYPQGQSNEKLFF TGTGCCAGCAGCTTATATCCCCAAGGACAGTCGAATGAAAAACTGTTTTTT
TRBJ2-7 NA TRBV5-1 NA CASSSYGGAYEQYF TGCGCCAGCAGCTCCTATGGCGGTGCCTACGAGCAGTACTTC
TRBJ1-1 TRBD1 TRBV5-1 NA CASSEAGTGYTEAFF TGCGCCAGCAGTGAAGCCGGGACAGGGTACACTGAAGCTTTCTTT
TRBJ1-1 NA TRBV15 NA CATSRGGVTEAFF TGTGCCACCAGCAGGGGTGGGGTCACTGAAGCTTTCTTT
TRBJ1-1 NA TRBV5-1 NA CASSLRVNTEAFF TGCGCCAGCAGCTTGAGGGTGAACACTGAAGCTTTCTTT
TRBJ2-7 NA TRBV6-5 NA CASRRDGTYEQYF TGTGCCAGCAGACGGGACGGAACATACGAGCAGTACTTC
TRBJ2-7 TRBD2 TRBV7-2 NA CASSLGGLAGGHEQYF TGTGCCAGCAGCTTAGGAGGACTAGCGGGAGGCCACGAGCAGTACTTC
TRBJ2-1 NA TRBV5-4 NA CASSLDPLGSYNEQFF TGTGCCAGCAGCTTGGACCCACTAGGATCCTACAATGAGCAGTTCTTC